The text below deals with one T cell receptor (beta chain). CDR1 and CDR2 (germline): SGHRS, YFSETQ. This CDR3 has 14 residues. The junction had 9 bases not matched to a gene; V was cut back by 3 bases and J by 10 bases. Methods used by the authors: Estimates of nucleated cell counts were drawn from the amplification of reference gene primers. Libraries were prepared by immunoSEQ multiplex PCR; TCRdb keeps only in-frame clonotypes and omits some of them. V and J calls and clone size come straight from that table; D and trimming were deduced from the DNA. The data hold 100,000 or so clones, with less than 80% observed a single time. The data stem from a study of blood T cell repertoires in COVID-19. Study as a whole: Sites in the United States, Italy and Spain provided acute and convalescent COVID-19 samples.

Sequenced: peripheral blood. This sequence was found in a man between 65 and 85 years old with active or convalescent COVID-19. The V call is TRBV5-1, the J call TRBJ2-1, with 8 bases identical to TRBD1. The CDR3 loop reads CASSSGTGYYEQFF. The CDR3 DNA sequence: TGCGCCAGCAGCTCCGGGACAGGTTACTACGAGCAGTTCTTC.